This T cell receptor beta chain comes out of a study of T cells in Graves' hyperthyroidism and ophthalmopathy. Study-wide context: Peripheral blood was obtained at initial diagnosis, preceding any treatment.

Amplified regions were TCR beta CDR3 sequences from RNA transcripts. First-round RT-PCR targeting the TCR CDR3 was performed with the HTBI primer set. One entry per CDR3 protein results from TCRdb running MiXCR on the multiplex PCR reads. The sample has 450,000 to 600,000 distinct CDR3 sequences, approximately 15% seen once; the top ten hold more than 11%. Hyperthyroidism was newly diagnosed in patients aged 18 to 65 (duration under 2 months). Criteria for exclusion of patients were uncontrolled infection, other autoimmune disease, pregnancy or lactation. Comment on this clonotype: Its antigen is still unknown.

Whole-study findings and limits: A 13 V-J signature model discriminated ophthalmopathy versus stable hyperthyroidism.

The V and J ends lost 3 bases and 3 bases respectively, with 9 bases between them. In germline, CDR1 is LNHNV, CDR2 YYDKDF (reference sequence). This CDR3 spans 13 amino acids. The V and J genes are TRBV15 and TRBJ2-7; no reliable D call. The specimen was blood. This TCR was sampled from a woman in her 40s with Graves' hyperthyroidism. The CDR3 region is CATSSMRSYEQYF. The DNA of the CDR3 is TGTGCCACCAGCAGTATGCGCAGCTACGAGCAGTACTTC.